These T cell receptor beta chains were read from a single sample in a study of blood T cell repertoires in COVID-19. Sequencing used immunoSEQ multiplex PCR; TCRdb keeps in-frame clones, though not all of them. The sample includes approximately 330,000 clones, just under 90% of them seen just once. Source material: PBMCs or T cells enriched from blood (not recorded which). Receptors originate from a woman in her twenties or thirties who had recovered from COVID-19. Both conserved end residues are part of each CDR3. Fields, in order: clone size, D gene, J gene, CDR3 length, V gene, CDR3 protein, CDR3 DNA. The D gene is left open where the match is weak. The size of a clone is reported for some rows only, either as once, few or many, or as a class for expanded clones.

- - TRBJ2-7 14 TRBV6-5 CASSYARGEHEQYF TGTGCCAGCAGTTACGCCAGGGGAGAGCACGAGCAGTACTTC
- - TRBJ2-7 13 TRBV7-2 CASSSTGPYEQYF TGTGCCAGCAGCTCCACAGGCCCCTACGAGCAGTACTTC
- - TRBJ2-1 15 TRBV7-9 CASSLVGSSYNEQFF TGTGCCAGCAGCTTAGTGGGGAGCTCCTACAATGAGCAGTTCTTC
- TRBD2 TRBJ2-1 13 TRBV19 CASKREREDEQFF TGTGCCAGTAAACGGGAGCGGGAGGATGAGCAGTTCTTC
- TRBD2 TRBJ2-7 16 TRBV5-5 CASSLVTSGGSYEQYF TGTGCCAGCAGCTTAGTGACAAGCGGGGGTTCCTACGAGCAGTACTTC
- - TRBJ2-7 13 TRBV6-5 CASRRDFSYEQYF TGTGCCAGCCGCCGGGACTTTTCTTACGAGCAGTACTTC
- TRBD2 TRBJ2-7 14 TRBV27 CASSLGLPSYEQYF TGTGCCAGCAGTCTGGGACTACCATCCTACGAGCAGTACTTC
- - TRBJ2-5 16 TRBV28 CASSLRGFTGTETQYF TGTGCCAGCAGTTTGCGAGGTTTCACCGGCACAGAGACCCAGTACTTC
- TRBD1 TRBJ1-6 18 TRBV18 CASSPLGQGGRSGSPLHF TGTGCCAGCTCACCACTTGGACAGGGGGGACGGTCAGGATCACCCCTCCACTTT
- TRBD2 TRBJ2-7 15 TRBV10-3 CAISEGASGAYEQYF TGTGCCATCAGTGAGGGGGCTAGCGGAGCCTACGAGCAGTACTTC
- TRBD2 TRBJ2-7 14 TRBV7-9 CASSLGGSGNEQYF TGTGCCAGCAGCTTAGGCGGGAGTGGGAACGAGCAGTACTTC
- - TRBJ1-1 15 TRBV2 CASSEDVAGATEAFF TGTGCCAGCAGTGAAGACGTCGCAGGGGCCACTGAAGCTTTCTTT
once - TRBJ2-3 15 TRBV6-5 CASSYVRVGTDTQYF TGTGCCAGCAGTTACGTGAGAGTGGGCACAGATACGCAGTATTTT
- - TRBJ1-3 17 TRBV11-2 CASSLAHGGGSGNTIYF TGTGCCAGCAGCTTAGCCCACGGGGGGGGATCTGGAAACACCATATATTTT
- - TRBJ2-1 13 TRBV5-1 CASSFDRDNEQFF TGCGCCAGCAGCTTCGACAGAGACAATGAGCAGTTCTTC
- TRBD2 TRBJ2-1 15 TRBV6-5 CASSYSGRTYNEQFF TGTGCCAGCAGTTATAGCGGGAGAACCTACAATGAGCAGTTCTTC
- - TRBJ1-1 13 TRBV6-4 CASSDEEGTEAFF TGTGCCAGCAGTGACGAGGAAGGCACTGAAGCTTTCTTT
- - TRBJ2-7 21 TRBV4-1 CASSQLWAGLQTTSPLDEQYF TGCGCCAGCAGCCAACTCTGGGCAGGGCTTCAAACCACTAGCCCCCTGGACGAGCAGTACTTC
- TRBD1 TRBJ2-7 14 TRBV6-5 CASRPGQGRGEQYF TGTGCCAGCAGGCCCGGACAGGGGAGGGGCGAGCAGTACTTC
- - TRBJ2-1 14 TRBV27 CASSSAGSYNEQFF TGTGCCAGCAGTTCTGCGGGGAGCTACAATGAGCAGTTCTTC
- TRBD1 TRBJ1-3 17 TRBV7-6 CASSRSVEGAAGNTIYF TGTGCCAGCAGCCGATCTGTAGAGGGGGCGGCAGGAAACACCATATATTTT
- - TRBJ2-5 17 TRBV25-1 CASSARSDLWYQETQYF TGTGCCAGCAGTGCCCGGTCGGACTTATGGTACCAAGAGACCCAGTACTTC
- TRBD1 TRBJ1-1 15 TRBV5-1 CASSGRTGPNTEAFF TGCGCCAGCAGCGGTCGGACAGGGCCGAACACTGAAGCTTTCTTT
- TRBD1 TRBJ1-1 15 TRBV10-3 CAISVKGAAETEAFF TGTGCCATCAGTGTTAAGGGGGCGGCTGAGACTGAAGCTTTCTTT
- - TRBJ2-3 12 TRBV7-9 CASSPGTDTQYF TGTGCCAGCAGCCCGGGGACAGATACGCAGTATTTT
- - TRBJ1-2 16 TRBV5-3 CARSLGDGLLSHGYTF TGTGCCAGAAGCTTAGGGGATGGGCTCTTGAGCCATGGCTACACCTTC